These 24 T cell receptor beta chains were all obtained from the same sample, sequenced in a study of T-cell reconstitution after alpha-beta-depleted transplantation in children. Researchers prepared the TCRbeta library using unique molecular identifiers, the study reports. TCRdb redid the calling of the PCR reads with MiXCR, one entry per CDR3 protein. The sample lists 200,000 to 250,000 distinct CDR3 sequences, about 8.7% seen once, with 35% to 45% in the top ten. This material consisted of PBMCs, mostly from graft donor cells, taken 360 days after TCRalphabeta/CD19-depleted stem cell transplant. The source of these receptors is a male patient aged 2 to 10 who had a stem cell transplant for acute myeloid leukemia, so the T cells may come from the graft donor.

The rearrangement links TRBV12-3 or TRBV12-4 to TRBJ1-4, with D possibly TRBD1 on 6 matching bases. Trimming pared 5 bases from V and 3 bases from J, leaving 19 bases between. The CDR3 is 17 amino acids. This CDR3 is CASSRGSTGRANEKLFF. CDR3 DNA: TGTGCCAGCAGTCGAGGTTCGACAGGCAGAGCTAATGAAAAACTGTTTTTT.

This clonotype was counted between two and nine times. The rearrangement uses TRBV15 and TRBJ2-7, with 8 positions matching TRBD2. The CDR3 is made up of 14 amino acids. The V gene's germline CDR1 is LNHNV and CDR2 YYDKDF (reference sequence). Germline trimming cut 3 bases from V and 4 bases from J; bases unmatched to any gene: 5. The CDR3 DNA sequence: TGTGCCACCAGCAGCCTAGCGGGTCGGTACGAGCAGTACTTC. It yields the protein CATSSLAGRYEQYF. Drawing the rest from reference TRBV15 and TRBJ2-7, the complete variable domain is DAMVIQNPRYQVTQFGKPVTLSCSQTLNHNVMYWYQQKSSQAPKLLFHYYDKDFNNEADTPDNFQSRRPNTSFCFLDIRSPGLGDTAMYLCATSSLAGRYEQYFGPGTRLTVT.

The chain uses TRBV7-9 and TRBJ2-7; possibly TRBD1 for D (8 bases). The CDR3 covers 14 residues. Looked up from germline, CDR1 is SEHNR and CDR2 is FQNEAQ (reference sequence). V lost 5 bases to trimming and J lost 2 bases, with 13 bases between them. CDR3 in amino acids: CASSGQGLTYEQYV. CDR3 DNA sequence: TGTGCCAGCAGCGGACAGGGACTAACCTACGAGCAGTACGTC.

The chain carries TRBV5-1 and TRBJ2-1, with TRBD1 as a possible D gene (6 bases). The CDR3 is 14 residues long. V lost 1 base and J lost 10, with 15 bases in between. Germline V lookup: CDR1 SGHRS, CDR2 YFSETQ. CDR3 in amino acids: CASSLTGKSNEQFF. Here the CDR3 DNA reads TGCGCCAGCAGCTTGACAGGGAAGTCTAACGAGCAGTTCTTC. Drawing the rest from reference TRBV5-1 and TRBJ2-1, the complete variable domain is KAGVTQTPRYLIKTRGQQVTLSCSPISGHRSVSWYQQTPGQGLQFLFEYFSETQRNKGNFPGRFSGRQFSNSRSEMNVSTLELGDSALYLCASSLTGKSNEQFFGPGTRLTVL.

This rearrangement joins TRBV12-5 to TRBJ2-5; TRBD1 agrees at 9 bases. The length of the CDR3 is 17 residues. Germline assignment: CDR1 LGHNT and CDR2 FRNRAP. The J segment lost 5 bases and the V segment lost 6 bases, leaving 16 bases of the junction unmatched. The CDR3 reads CASGFPHRQGVVETQYF. CDR3 in DNA: TGTGCTAGTGGCTTCCCCCATAGACAGGGGGTCGTTGAGACCCAGTACTTC. The whole variable domain, filled in from reference TRBV12-5 and TRBJ2-5, reads DARVTQTPRHKVTEMGQEVTMRCQPILGHNTVFWYRQTMMQGLELLAYFRNRAPLDDSGMPKDRFSAEMPDATLATLKIQPSEPRDSAVYFCASGFPHRQGVVETQYFGPGTRLLVL.

This clonotype was observed a handful of times. The chain combines TRBV6-2 or TRBV6-3 with TRBJ2-1, with 10 bases that match TRBD2. CDR3 length: 16 amino acids. Trimming removed 4 bases from V and 4 bases from J; junction bases left unmatched: 7. Germline assignment: CDR1 MNHEY and CDR2 SVGEGT. The CDR3 bases are TGTGCCAGCAGTTTCCCCTCTAGCGGGAGATACAATGAGCAGTTCTTC. Its translation is CASSFPSSGRYNEQFF.

The table lists this clonotype with many counts. This chain uses TRBV9 with TRBJ2-1, with TRBD2 matching 12 bases. Germline CDR1 is SGDLS and CDR2 is YYNGEE. The V gene end was trimmed by 0 bases and the J gene end by 4 bases; junction bases not matched to a gene: 2. This CDR3 is 16 amino acids long. The CDR3 DNA is TGTGCCAGCAGCGTAGGAGGACTAGCGGGATACAATGAGCAGTTCTTC. Its translation: CASSVGGLAGYNEQFF. The full variable domain, its missing parts supplied by reference TRBV9 and TRBJ2-1, is DSGVTQTPKHLITATGQRVTLRCSPRSGDLSVYWYQQSLDQGLQFLIQYYNGEERAKGNILERFSAQQFPDLHSELNLSSLELGDSALYFCASSVGGLAGYNEQFFGPGTRLTVL.

The chain carries TRBV29-1 and TRBJ1-4; D might be TRBD1 (6 bases). Germline CDR1 SQVTM, CDR2 ANQGSEA. CDR3 length: 15 amino acids. The V gene lost 6 bases and the J gene lost 3 bases, with 17 bases spanning the gap. The CDR3 here is CSVRGIQGANEKLFF. The CDR3 DNA sequence: TGCAGCGTGAGAGGGATACAGGGAGCTAATGAAAAACTGTTTTTT.

This clonotype was detected ten times or more. This chain joins TRBV20-1 and TRBJ2-2; no reliable D call. Trimming took off 2 bases at V and 2 bases at J, with 6 bases between the two ends. The CDR3 covers 13 residues. The germline V gene encodes CDR1 DFQATT and CDR2 SNEGSKA (reference sequence). The DNA of the CDR3 is TGCAGTGCTAGACCGACTAACACCGGGGAGCTGTTTTTT. This sequence encodes CSARPTNTGELFF.

This clonotype has ten or more counts. This chain connects TRBV5-1 to TRBJ2-7; D is undetermined. This CDR3 has 14 amino acids. Trimming shortened V by 0 bases and J by 3 bases, and 10 bases separated the two germline ends. The germline gives CDR1 SGHRS, CDR2 YFSETQ. The CDR3 nucleotides read TGCGCCAGCAGCTTGGCTGGTCTCGTCTACGAGCAGTACTTC. Its protein product is CASSLAGLVYEQYF. The full variable domain, rest sourced from reference TRBV5-1 and TRBJ2-7, is KAGVTQTPRYLIKTRGQQVTLSCSPISGHRSVSWYQQTPGQGLQFLFEYFSETQRNKGNFPGRFSGRQFSNSRSEMNVSTLELGDSALYLCASSLAGLVYEQYFGPGTRLTVT.

The chain carries TRBV29-1 and TRBJ1-2, with 10 bases lining up with TRBD1. CDR1 and CDR2 from the germline V gene are SQVTM and ANQGSEA. J was trimmed by 7 bases and V by 6 bases; bases with no gene match: 8. This CDR3 is built from 13 residues. The CDR3 DNA is TGCAGCGTCGCGGACAGGGGGAACCGTGGCTACACCTTC. Translated: CSVADRGNRGYTF.

A few counts support this clonotype. The chain carries TRBV6-5 and TRBJ2-2; TRBD1 matches 8 bases. Germline V CDR1 and CDR2: MNHEY, SVGAGI. Trimming took 2 bases from V and 1 from J; bases not matched to a gene: 6. CDR3 length: 17 amino acids. The DNA of the CDR3 is TGTGCCAGCAGTTACCGAGGACAGGGAATGAACACCGGGGAGCTGTTTTTT. Translation gives CASSYRGQGMNTGELFF.

CDR3 region: CASRAPGINSPLHF. CDR3 nucleotide sequence: TGCGCCAGCAGAGCACCAGGCATAAATTCACCCCTCCACTTT. The V and J genes are TRBV5-1 and TRBJ1-6; D gene ambiguous. Germline V gives CDR1 SGHRS, CDR2 YFSETQ. Trimming pared 5 bases from V and 7 bases from J, leaving 13 bases between. This CDR3 has 14 amino acids.

This clonotype was picked up a small number of times. The chain couples TRBV5-6 to TRBJ1-1, with D possibly matching TRBD1 (6 bases). CDR1 SGHDT and CDR2 YYEEEE come from the germline V gene. The V gene lost 3 bases and the J gene lost 2 bases, with 14 bases spanning the gap. This CDR3 contains 15 residues. The CDR3 is CASSSRRGRNTEAFF. Here the CDR3 DNA reads TGTGCCAGCAGCTCGCGCAGGGGTCGCAACACTGAAGCTTTCTTT.

The V call is TRBV28, the J call TRBJ2-1, with 10 bases identical to TRBD1. CDR1 and CDR2 from the germline V gene are MDHEN and SYDVKM. This CDR3 is built from 16 residues. The V gene end was trimmed by 2 bases and the J gene end by 9 bases; junction bases not matched to a gene: 10. The CDR3 nucleotides read TGTGCCAGCAGTTTAAGGACAGGGGGGCTTCGGGGTGAGCAGTTCTTC. The encoded protein is CASSLRTGGLRGEQFF.

This chain joins TRBV5-1 and TRBJ2-3; D is unresolved. Trimming pared 4 bases from V and 3 bases from J, leaving 12 bases between. Germline-derived CDR1 and CDR2 are SGHRS and YFSETQ. CDR3 length: 14 residues. The CDR3 region has the DNA TGCGCCAGCAGCGCACAGACCGGGACAGATACGCAGTATTTT. Residues: CASSAQTGTDTQYF. Looking up the rest from reference TRBV5-1 and TRBJ2-3 gives the full variable domain: KAGVTQTPRYLIKTRGQQVTLSCSPISGHRSVSWYQQTPGQGLQFLFEYFSETQRNKGNFPGRFSGRQFSNSRSEMNVSTLELGDSALYLCASSAQTGTDTQYFGPGTRLTVL.

The chain has TRBV25-1 and TRBJ1-2, with D tentatively TRBD1 (6 bases). Looked up from germline, CDR1 is MGHDK and CDR2 is SYGVNS. The ends were cut back, 1 base at V and 3 bases at J, with 21 bases in the middle. CDR3 length: 18 residues. CDR3 in amino acids: CASSEWGRGGGPDYGYTF. For the CDR3, the DNA is TGTGCCAGCAGTGAATGGGGCCGAGGCGGGGGGCCAGACTATGGCTACACCTTC.

This clonotype was counted between two and nine times. The V and J genes are TRBV5-1 and TRBJ1-1; D unclear. The CDR3 runs 17 residues. In germline, CDR1 is SGHRS, CDR2 YFSETQ. Trimming pared 0 bases from V and 0 bases from J, leaving 15 bases between. The CDR3 region has the DNA TGCGCCAGCAGCTTGGCCCGGCCCACCGAGGTGAACACTGAAGCTTTCTTT. Residues: CASSLARPTEVNTEAFF.

In this sample, this clonotype turned up many times. The V gene is TRBV6-5, the J gene TRBJ2-3; D ambiguous. Germline V lookup: CDR1 MNHEY, CDR2 SVGAGI. Trimming stripped 7 bases from V and 0 bases from J, with 11 bases between. The CDR3 is 14 residues long. For the CDR3, the DNA is TGTGCCAGCATTTTGAGGTTAAGCACAGATACGCAGTATTTT. This translates into CASILRLSTDTQYF.

This clonotype was detected a few times. The chain is built from TRBV12-3 or TRBV12-4 and TRBJ2-3, with 7 bases that match TRBD2. This CDR3 is built from 14 residues. J lost 5 bases, V lost 6 bases, and 8 bases had no gene match. The CDR3 DNA sequence: TGTGCCAGCAGCCCCAACTCGGGGGGAGATACGCAGTATTTT. It encodes CASSPNSGGDTQYF.

Ten or more counts support this clonotype. The chain recombines TRBV12-3 or TRBV12-4 with TRBJ2-1, with no clear D. V was trimmed by 5 bases and J by 0 bases, leaving 14 bases between them. The CDR3 consists of 16 residues. CDR3 loop: CASSLLDGHSYNEQFF. In DNA form, the CDR3 reads TGTGCCAGCAGTCTCCTAGACGGCCACTCCTACAATGAGCAGTTCTTC.

This clonotype has a handful of counts. The chain combines TRBV10-2 with TRBJ2-4; the match to TRBD1 covers 7 bases. The junction had 10 bases not matched to a gene; V was cut back by 7 bases and J by 7 bases. This CDR3 comprises 14 residues. Germline V gene lookup returns CDR1 WSHSY and CDR2 SAAADI. CDR3 protein: CASTTERTGNIQYF. The CDR3 DNA follows: TGCGCCAGCACCACCGAGAGGACAGGTAACATTCAGTACTTC.

This clonotype was picked up many times. The V gene is TRBV20-1, the J gene TRBJ1-4; the match to TRBD1 covers 8 bases. CDR1 DFQATT and CDR2 SNEGSKA come from the germline V gene (reference sequence). V lost 0 bases to trimming and J lost 10 bases; unmatched junction nucleotides: 7. The CDR3 consists of 14 residues. CDR3 amino acids: CSARDGTGGGKLFF. CDR3 coding DNA: TGCAGTGCTAGAGATGGTACAGGGGGTGGAAAACTGTTTTTT.

The gene calls are TRBV7-2 and TRBJ2-7, with D unresolved. The CDR3 sequence is 14 residues long. In germline, CDR1 is SGHTA, CDR2 FQGNSA. V lost 1 base and J 2 bases, leaving 9 bases between the germline ends. The CDR3 loop is CASSLGLYPYEQYV. As DNA, the CDR3 is TGTGCCAGCAGCTTAGGTCTCTACCCCTACGAGCAGTACGTC.